One and the same sample provided the 29 T cell receptor beta chains below, sequenced in a study of blood T cell repertoires in COVID-19. Assay: immunoSEQ multiplex PCR; the TCRdb copy retains only in-frame clones and omits some. Seen here are approximately 46,000 clones, approximately 85% observed once, and the top ten hold about 12%. The sequenced material came from peripheral blood. Receptors were obtained from a human donor in a cohort sampled during active COVID-19.

The chain is built from TRBV5-1 and TRBJ1-2; D is unresolved. Germline V gives CDR1 SGHRS, CDR2 YFSETQ. The CDR3 loop spans 15 amino acids. Trimming shortened V by 0 bases and J by 2 bases, and 11 bases separated the two germline ends. The CDR3 DNA reads TGCGCCAGCAGCTTGGAGGAGGGCCCAAACTATGGCTACACCTTC. It encodes CASSLEEGPNYGYTF.

The chain employs TRBV6-5 and TRBJ2-7, with 7 nucleotides matching TRBD2. V lost 2 bases to trimming and J lost 0 bases; unmatched junction nucleotides: 1. CDR1 and CDR2 (germline): MNHEY, SVGAGI. The CDR3 loop spans 14 amino acids. The CDR3 coding sequence is TGTGCCAGCAGTTACCGGGGGGTCTCCTACGAGCAGTACTTC. Its translation: CASSYRGVSYEQYF.

This clone was seen once. The chain links TRBV9 to TRBJ1-1; TRBD1 is a possible D gene (6 bases). Germline V gives CDR1 SGDLS, CDR2 YYNGEE. There are 15 residues in the CDR3. V was trimmed by 1 base and J by 0 bases, leaving 10 bases between them. The CDR3: CASSVSGVLNTEAFF. CDR3 coding DNA: TGTGCCAGCAGCGTATCAGGGGTCTTGAACACTGAAGCTTTCTTT.

This chain connects TRBV28 to TRBJ2-5, with a weak D call TRBD2 (6 bases). The CDR3 consists of 14 residues. Trimming cost V 7 bases and J 4 bases, with 16 bases left between them. Looked up from germline, CDR1 is MDHEN and CDR2 is SYDVKM. CDR3 in DNA: TGTGCCAGCACCCTGGAGGGGAGGAGAGAGACCCAGTACTTC. Protein product: CASTLEGRRETQYF.

This clone occurred once. The gene calls are TRBV6-4 and TRBJ1-2; 7 bases align to TRBD1. V was pared by 2 bases and J by 6 bases, with 27 bases of the junction left unmatched. The CDR3 loop spans 21 amino acids. Germline V lookup: CDR1 MRHNA, CDR2 SNTAGT. CDR3 sequence reads: CASSDPTVYFPRDSHLHGYTF. Written as DNA, the CDR3 is TGTGCCAGCAGTGACCCCACAGTTTATTTTCCGCGGGACAGCCACCTCCATGGCTACACCTTC.

This chain joins TRBV3-1 (or the pseudogene TRBV3-2) and TRBJ1-2, with 7 nucleotides matching TRBD1. Losses at the gene ends were 5 bases for V and 4 bases for J; bases not matched to a gene: 7. CDR3 size: 14 residues. CDR1 is LGHDT, CDR2 YNNKEL, per germline (reference sequence). The DNA for the CDR3 is TGTGCCAGCAGCAGGGGACAGAGACTCTATGGCTACACCTTC. Protein product: CASSRGQRLYGYTF.

The rearrangement joins TRBV7-6 to TRBJ2-5, with 13 positions matching TRBD2. CDR3 length equals 17 residues. Losses at the gene ends were 5 bases for V and 2 bases for J; bases not matched to a gene: 8. Germline assignment: CDR1 SGHVS and CDR2 FNYEAQ. The CDR3 DNA follows: TGTGCCAGCAGCCCGTCGGGGACTAGCGGGGCTCAAGAGACCCAGTACTTC. As protein: CASSPSGTSGAQETQYF.

The V and J genes are TRBV6-5 and TRBJ1-4; TRBD1 matches at 8 bases. The CDR3 covers 14 residues. J gave up 7 bases and V 6 bases, and 7 bases lay outside the gene matches. The germline V gene encodes CDR1 MNHEY and CDR2 SVGAGI. CDR3 loop: CASRATGASEKLFF. The CDR3 DNA reads TGTGCCAGCAGGGCGACAGGGGCCAGTGAAAAACTGTTTTTT.

The rearrangement uses TRBV3-1 (or the pseudogene TRBV3-2) and TRBJ2-2; 10 nucleotides match TRBD1. The trim removed 5 bases at V and 3 bases at J, leaving 3 bases unmatched. The CDR3 is 15 amino acids. Germline V gene lookup returns CDR1 LGHDT and CDR2 YNNKEL (reference sequence). The CDR3 DNA is TGTGCCAGCAGCTACGGACAGGGGGACACCGGGGAGCTGTTTTTT. Its translation: CASSYGQGDTGELFF.

V and J are TRBV5-6 and TRBJ2-3; 7 nucleotides line up with TRBD2. With V trimmed by 0 bases and J by 1 base, 2 bases remained unmatched. Germline CDR1 SGHDT, CDR2 YYEEEE. This CDR3 contains 15 residues. CDR3 in amino acids: CASSLVTSGTDTQYF. The CDR3 nucleotides are TGTGCCAGCAGCTTGGTAACTAGCGGCACAGATACGCAGTATTTT. Supplemented by reference TRBV5-6 and TRBJ2-3, the full variable domain reads DAGVTQSPTHLIKTRGQQVTLRCSPKSGHDTVSWYQQALGQGPQFIFQYYEEEERQRGNFPDRFSGHQFPNYSSELNVNALLLGDSALYLCASSLVTSGTDTQYFGPGTRLTVL.

The chain couples TRBV4-3 to TRBJ2-3, with 10 bases lining up with TRBD2. V was clipped by 2 bases and J by 1 base; unmatched bases: 3. CDR3 length: 16 residues. CDR1 is LGHNA and CDR2 is YSLEER in the germline V gene. In DNA, the CDR3 is TGCGCCAGCAGCCAAAGCGGGACTAGCGGCACAGATACGCAGTATTTT. Translated: CASSQSGTSGTDTQYF.

The chain combines TRBV6-5 with TRBJ1-2; 8 bases line up with TRBD1. V was pared by 6 bases and J by 14 bases, with 8 bases of the junction left unmatched. The length of the CDR3 is 11 residues. CDR1 is MNHEY and CDR2 is SVGAGI in the germline V gene. The chain's CDR3 is CASSQGAPWTF. The CDR3 bases are TGTGCCAGCAGCCAGGGGGCGCCATGGACCTTC.

This clone is a singleton in its sample. This chain uses TRBV2 with TRBJ2-3; D may be TRBD1 (8 bases). Germline V gene data show CDR1 as SNHLY and CDR2 as FYNNEI. There are 15 residues in the CDR3. Trimming stripped 5 bases from V and 5 bases from J, with 17 bases between. CDR3 coding DNA: TGTGCCAGCAGTCCCCCAGGGGGCGGGGGAGATACGCAGTATTTT. It codes for CASSPPGGGGDTQYF.

V is TRBV4-1 and J is TRBJ1-4; possibly TRBD1 for D (6 bases). The CDR3 has 15 residues. Germline values: CDR1 MGHRA, CDR2 YSYEKL. With 4 bases removed from V and 3 bases from J, the gap between germline ends came to 12 bases. The CDR3: CASSPQGRANEKLFF. CDR3 DNA sequence: TGCGCCAGCAGCCCCCAGGGGCGGGCTAATGAAAAACTGTTTTTT.

The gene calls are TRBV7-2 and TRBJ1-6; TRBD1 matches 9 bases. The CDR3 runs to 14 residues. The V gene's germline CDR1 is SGHTA and CDR2 FQGNSA. The J segment lost 9 bases and the V segment lost 4 bases, leaving 4 bases of the junction unmatched. This chain's CDR3 is CASSSGQGGSPLHF. CDR3 sequence (DNA): TGTGCCAGCAGCTCGGGACAGGGCGGTTCACCCCTCCACTTT.

The chain links TRBV28 to TRBJ1-1; no reliable D call. Trimming removed 5 bases at V and 4 bases at J, with 11 bases between. The V gene's germline CDR1 is MDHEN and CDR2 SYDVKM. The CDR3 is made up of 13 amino acids. In DNA form, the CDR3 reads TGTGCCAGCAGTCCGCCTCGGGGCACTGAAGCTTTCTTT. It specifies CASSPPRGTEAFF.

This chain uses TRBV10-3 with TRBJ2-4, with a weak D call TRBD1 (6 bases). V was shortened by 2 bases and J by 1 base, with 12 bases between the two germline ends. Germline V gives CDR1 ENHRY, CDR2 SYGVKD. This CDR3 is 16 amino acids long. The CDR3 here is CAISEGGLGAKNIQYF. CDR3 coding DNA: TGTGCCATCAGTGAGGGGGGCCTCGGGGCCAAAAACATTCAGTACTTC.

This chain connects TRBV3-1 (or the pseudogene TRBV3-2) to TRBJ1-4; 7 bases align to TRBD1. The length of the CDR3 is 17 residues. V was pared by 0 bases and J by 0 bases, with 4 bases of the junction left unmatched. Germline CDR1 is LGHDT and CDR2 is YNNKEL (reference sequence). The CDR3 nucleotides read TGTGCCAGCAGCCAAGAAGGCCAGGGGGCAACTAATGAAAAACTGTTTTTT. Its protein is CASSQEGQGATNEKLFF.

V gene TRBV19 combines with J gene TRBJ2-2; TRBD1 might be the D (6 bases). The V end was cut by 7 bases, the J end by 0 bases, with 9 bases between. The CDR3 has 14 amino acids. Germline assignment: CDR1 LNHDA and CDR2 SQIVND (reference sequence). CDR3 nucleotide sequence: TGTGCCAGTATAGGGGGAGCGAACACCGGGGAGCTGTTTTTT. Translated: CASIGGANTGELFF.

This clone was observed once. The chain uses TRBV11-3 and TRBJ1-1, with D possibly being TRBD1 (6 bases). Per germline, CDR1 SGHNT and CDR2 YENEEA. Trimming cost V 0 bases and J 5 bases, with 10 bases left between them. The CDR3 has 14 residues. The CDR3 DNA reads as TGTGCCAGCAGCTTAGACGGGACACAAACTGAAGCTTTCTTT. Residues: CASSLDGTQTEAFF.

The CDR3 region is CASATGPNSPLHF. As DNA, the CDR3 is TGTGCCAGCGCGACAGGGCCAAATTCACCCCTCCACTTT. This sequence joins TRBV6-4 and TRBJ1-6; 7 positions match TRBD1. The CDR3 is 13 residues long. V was clipped by 8 bases and J by 7 bases; unmatched bases: 5. Per the germline V gene, CDR1 is MRHNA and CDR2 is SNTAGT.

The chain employs TRBV5-8 and TRBJ1-5, with D unclear. V lost 0 bases and J lost 0, with 7 bases in between. The CDR3 contains 15 residues. Germline V lookup: CDR1 SGHTS, CDR2 YDEGEE. CDR3 sequence (DNA): TGTGCCAGCAGCTTGGCCGGAGATAGCAATCAGCCCCAGCATTTT. This translates into CASSLAGDSNQPQHF.

The CDR3 region has the DNA TGTGCCAGCAGCCCGCGGCCCCATACAGATACGCAGTATTTT. Amino acids: CASSPRPHTDTQYF. The chain couples TRBV9 to TRBJ2-3, with D hard to call. The CDR3 has 14 amino acids. CDR1 SGDLS and CDR2 YYNGEE come from the germline V gene. Trimming cost V 4 bases and J 3 bases, with 12 bases left between them.

The sample holds one count of this clone. This rearrangement joins TRBV28 to TRBJ1-2, with 7 bases identical to TRBD1. Trimming at V came to 3 bases and at J to 6 bases, leaving 10 bases not matched to a gene. The CDR3 totals 15 residues. Germline loops: CDR1 MDHEN, CDR2 SYDVKM. This chain's CDR3 is CASSFFDRDAHGYTF. The CDR3, as DNA: TGTGCCAGCAGTTTCTTTGACAGGGATGCCCATGGCTACACCTTC.

The chain couples TRBV7-8 to TRBJ2-3; no firm D call. Deletions cut 5 bases from V and 1 base from J, with 7 bases between. Germline CDR1 SGHVS, CDR2 FQNEAQ. There are 13 residues in the CDR3. This chain's CDR3 is CASSPSGTDTQYF. The CDR3 DNA reads TGTGCCAGCAGCCCGTCGGGCACAGATACGCAGTATTTT.

The chain has TRBV21-1 and TRBJ1-3; the D segment call TRBD1 is taken from the table without a DNA check. TRBV21-1 is labeled a pseudogene. The CDR3 is 20 residues long. The CDR3 protein is CASSILLTTTVPRRGNTIYF. In nucleotides, the CDR3 is TGTGCCAGCAGCATTCTACTGACAACGACAGTTCCCAGGCGGGGAAACACCATATATTTT.

This rearrangement joins TRBV7-2 to TRBJ1-4, with a tentative D call TRBD1 (5 bases). This CDR3 is built from 15 residues. The ends were cut back, 5 bases at V and 2 bases at J, with 12 bases in the middle. Germline CDR1 SGHTA, CDR2 FQGNSA. The CDR3 nucleotides are TGTGCCAGCAGCAAGCAGGGAGGCACTAATGAAAAACTGTTTTTT. Its translation: CASSKQGGTNEKLFF.

V is TRBV4-3 and J is TRBJ2-5; D perhaps matches TRBD1 (5 bases). CDR3 length: 16 amino acids. Trimming cost V 0 bases and J 4 bases, with 15 bases left between them. Per germline, CDR1 LGHNA and CDR2 YSLEER. CDR3 loop: CASSQDIGQGGETQYF. CDR3 bases: TGCGCCAGCAGCCAAGATATTGGGCAGGGCGGAGAGACCCAGTACTTC.

The chain carries TRBV28 and TRBJ2-5, with 12 bases identical to TRBD1. The length of the CDR3 is 15 residues. Germline loops: CDR1 MDHEN, CDR2 SYDVKM. The V gene end was trimmed by 6 bases and the J gene end by 5 bases; junction bases not matched to a gene: 7. The DNA for the CDR3 is TGTGCCAGCAGGAACCGGGACAGGGGGCCGGAGACCCAGTACTTC. This codes for CASRNRDRGPETQYF. Complete variable domain (other parts from reference TRBV28 and TRBJ2-5): DVKVTQSSRYLVKRTGEKVFLECVQDMDHENMFWYRQDPGLGLRLIYFSYDVKMKEKGDIPEGYSVSREKKERFSLILESASTNQTSMYLCASRNRDRGPETQYFGPGTRLLVL.